This T cell receptor beta chain was documented in a study of T cells after yellow fever vaccination. A few counts support this clonotype. Germline lookup yields CDR1 SEHNR and CDR2 FQNEAQ (reference sequence). This CDR3 has 14 residues. Trimming took off 4 bases at V and 2 bases at J, with 12 bases between the two ends. MiXCR, run by TCRdb on the 5' RACE reads, gives a single entry per CDR3 protein. The table lists about 300,000 distinct CDR3 sequences, 8.5% to 10% of them singletons. The sequences come from CD4+ T cells sorted from PBMCs, collected 5 days after the yellow fever booster vaccination. J is TRBJ2-7 and V is TRBV7-9, with D possibly being TRBD1 or TRBD2 (5 bases each). The receptor was derived from a man aged 18 to 29 who received the YFV17D yellow fever vaccine. The CDR3 DNA sequence: TGTGCCAGCAGCTCCCGGGGACCCGCCTACGAGCAGTACTTC. Protein sequence: CASSSRGPAYEQYF.